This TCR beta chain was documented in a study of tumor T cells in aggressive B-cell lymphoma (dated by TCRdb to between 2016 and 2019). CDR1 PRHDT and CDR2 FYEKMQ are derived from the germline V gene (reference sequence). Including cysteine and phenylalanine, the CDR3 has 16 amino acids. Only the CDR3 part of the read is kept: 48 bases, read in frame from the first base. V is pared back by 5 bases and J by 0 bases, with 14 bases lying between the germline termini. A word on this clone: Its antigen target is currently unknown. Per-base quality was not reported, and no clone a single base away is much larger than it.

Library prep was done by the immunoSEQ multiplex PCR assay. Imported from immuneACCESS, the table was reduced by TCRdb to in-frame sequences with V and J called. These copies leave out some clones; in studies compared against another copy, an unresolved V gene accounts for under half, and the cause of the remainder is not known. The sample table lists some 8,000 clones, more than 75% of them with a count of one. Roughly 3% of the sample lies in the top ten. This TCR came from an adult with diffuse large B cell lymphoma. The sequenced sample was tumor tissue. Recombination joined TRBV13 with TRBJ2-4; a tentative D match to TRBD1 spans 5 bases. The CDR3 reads CASSTLTELAKNIQYF. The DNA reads TGTGCCAGCAGCACCTTGACAGAACTAGCCAAAAACATTCAGTACTTC.